The source of this T cell receptor beta chain is a study of technical replicates of blood from a few donors. CDR1 is SGHRS and CDR2 is YFSETQ in the germline V gene. V lost 6 bases, J lost 5 bases, and 19 bases stayed unmatched. The CDR3 has 20 residues. TCRdb's copy holds only in-frame clones and misses some; the assay was immunoSEQ multiplex PCR. Of about 64,000 clones in the sample, 70% to 90% were seen once. This TCR was sampled from a human donor in good health. Some clones in this sample may be carry-over from other donors' samples. Input material: PBMCs. The chain has TRBV5-1 and TRBJ2-2; 13 nucleotides align to TRBD2. CDR3 DNA: TGCGCCAGCACCAAGAACTGGAGGGACGGGGGACTAGCGGGAACCGGGGAGCTGTTTTTT. This sequence encodes CASTKNWRDGGLAGTGELFF.